The 30 T cell receptor beta chains below all came from one sample that was sequenced in a study of PD-L1 blockade in urothelial cancer. Time point noted: pretreatment peripheral blood. Profiling relied on immunoSEQ multiplex PCR, and the TCRdb table lists in-frame clones only, not all of them. Here the sample spans roughly 52,000 clones, less than 85% being singletons. Sample: PBMCs, taken around atezolizumab (anti-PD-L1) treatment. These receptors were taken from a man aged 70 or older with urothelial cancer.

This chain connects TRBV9 to TRBJ2-1, with 9 bases that match TRBD1. The germline V gene encodes CDR1 SGDLS and CDR2 YYNGEE. The CDR3 sequence is 17 residues long. Trimming took 0 bases from V and 0 from J; bases not matched to a gene: 4. CDR3 residues: CASSVGTGVPSYNEQFF. CDR3 in DNA: TGTGCCAGCAGCGTAGGGACAGGGGTCCCCTCCTACAATGAGCAGTTCTTC.

The chain links TRBV15 to TRBJ1-2; possible D gene TRBD1, 6 bases. Trimming cost V 5 bases and J 5 bases, with 21 bases left between them. Per the germline V gene, CDR1 is LNHNV and CDR2 is YYDKDF (reference sequence). The CDR3 covers 16 residues. CDR3 in DNA: TGTGCCACCAGCGAGGCGAGTTCGGACAGCGGATATGGCTACACCTTC. The encoded protein is CATSEASSDSGYGYTF.

The genes are TRBV28 and TRBJ1-3, with D maybe TRBD1 (6 bases). V was shortened by 5 bases and J by 2 bases, with 10 bases between the two germline ends. Germline values: CDR1 MDHEN, CDR2 SYDVKM. This CDR3 is 14 amino acids long. CDR3 protein: CASSAGDPGNTIYF. In DNA, the CDR3 is TGTGCCAGCAGTGCAGGGGATCCTGGAAACACCATATATTTT.

This chain links TRBV5-6 with TRBJ2-1; 7 bases match TRBD1. V lost 4 bases and J lost 9; bases outside the gene matches: 4. Germline V CDR1 and CDR2: SGHDT, YYEEEE. This CDR3 comprises 12 residues. The CDR3 protein is CASSAGTVEQFF. In DNA, the CDR3 is TGTGCCAGCAGCGCAGGGACAGTTGAGCAGTTCTTC.

CDR3 DNA: TGTGCCAGCACCTCGGGGGGGGCGCCCCCTGAAGCTTTCTTT. This encodes CASTSGGAPPEAFF. The chain joins TRBV6-1 to TRBJ1-1; D perhaps matches TRBD1 (6 bases). Germline CDR1 MNHNS, CDR2 SASEGT. The CDR3 length is 14 residues. The V and J ends lost 7 bases and 6 bases respectively, with 18 bases between them.

The V call is TRBV7-9, the J call TRBJ1-1; possibly TRBD1 for D (6 bases). CDR3 size: 14 residues. From germline, CDR1 is SEHNR and CDR2 FQNEAQ (reference sequence). Trimming removed 3 bases from V and 2 bases from J, with 10 bases in between. The CDR3 region has the DNA TGTGCCAGCAGCTTGGGACATATTAACACTGAAGCTTTCTTT. Translating gives CASSLGHINTEAFF.

This sequence joins TRBV5-4 and TRBJ2-1; 11 bases agree with TRBD2. Per germline, CDR1 SGHNT and CDR2 YYREEE (reference sequence). V trimming: 0 bases; J trimming: 1 base; junction bases outside the gene matches: 3. The CDR3 is 17 amino acids. Here the CDR3 DNA reads TGTGCCAGCAGCTTGGGGATAGCGGGAGGGTCCTACAATGAGCAGTTCTTC. Its translation: CASSLGIAGGSYNEQFF.

This sequence joins TRBV2 and TRBJ2-7; TRBD1 matches at 9 bases. The CDR3 length is 15 residues. Germline lookup yields CDR1 SNHLY and CDR2 FYNNEI. J lost 7 bases, V lost 8 bases, and 15 bases had no gene match. In DNA, the CDR3 is TGTGCCAGCCAAATAACCGGGACAGGGAAGAGGGAGCAGTACTTC. Its protein product is CASQITGTGKREQYF.

The chain uses TRBV5-1 and TRBJ2-6; D remains ambiguous. The germline V and J ends were trimmed by 2 bases and 2 bases, with 8 bases remaining between them. The CDR3 totals 15 residues. Germline CDR1 reads SGHRS; CDR2 reads YFSETQ. CDR3 nucleotides: TGCGCCAGCAGCTTTGATACAACTGGGGCCAACGTCCTGACTTTC. Translation gives CASSFDTTGANVLTF.

This clone showed up just a few times. V gene TRBV10-2 combines with J gene TRBJ2-7; D uncertain. In germline, CDR1 is WSHSY, CDR2 SAAADI. This CDR3 has 11 amino acids. The V end lost 5 bases, the J end lost 2 bases, and 4 bases lay between the germline ends. The CDR3 is CASSPAYEQYF. DNA for the CDR3: TGCGCCAGCAGTCCAGCCTACGAGCAGTACTTC.

Many counts were recorded for this clone. The rearrangement joins TRBV30 to TRBJ1-1; 9 bases line up with TRBD1. Germline lookup yields CDR1 GTSNPN and CDR2 SVGIG (reference sequence). Unmatched junction bases numbered 10, after V lost 1 base and J lost 4 bases. The CDR3 extends over 16 amino acids. This CDR3 is CAWSALGTGFGTEAFF. The CDR3 DNA sequence: TGTGCCTGGAGTGCCCTCGGGACAGGGTTCGGCACTGAAGCTTTCTTT.

This clone was seen a single time. The rearrangement links TRBV11-2 to TRBJ1-1; D might be TRBD1 (5 bases). Germline CDR1 is SGHAT and CDR2 is FQNNGV. This CDR3 is 15 amino acids long. Trimming pared 3 bases from V and 1 base from J, leaving 12 bases between. CDR3 sequence: CASSLDYRRNTEAFF. CDR3 sequence (DNA): TGTGCCAGCAGCTTGGACTACAGGAGGAACACTGAAGCTTTCTTT.

This clone ranks as medium-sized (0.01 to 0.1%). This chain connects TRBV11-2 to TRBJ1-1; no clear D gene. V lost 1 base and J lost 7, with 10 bases in between. Germline V gives CDR1 SGHAT, CDR2 FQNNGV. The CDR3 is 13 residues long. The CDR3: CASSLGSSFEAFF. The CDR3 bases are TGTGCCAGCAGCTTAGGGTCCAGTTTTGAAGCTTTCTTT.

The rearrangement links TRBV27 to TRBJ2-1; TRBD2 might be the D (7 bases). CDR1 is MNHEY and CDR2 is SMNVEV in the germline V gene (reference sequence). The CDR3 loop spans 13 amino acids. V lost 5 bases, J lost 6 bases, and 11 bases lay in between. The CDR3 DNA reads TGTGCCAGCAGTCGCGGGGGCGCCAATGAGCAGTTCTTC. Translating gives CASSRGGANEQFF.

The gene calls are TRBV11-2 and TRBJ2-1; TRBD2 is a possible D gene (6 bases). This CDR3 is 14 amino acids long. Germline CDR1 reads SGHAT; CDR2 reads FQNNGV. Trimming took off 0 bases at V and 5 bases at J, with 8 bases between the two ends. This CDR3 reads CASSLETSNNEQFF. CDR3 in DNA: TGTGCCAGCAGCTTAGAGACTAGTAACAATGAGCAGTTCTTC.

The genes are TRBV19 and TRBJ1-2; 12 nucleotides agree with TRBD1. Germline CDR1 is LNHDA and CDR2 is SQIVND (reference sequence). The CDR3 length is 17 residues. Trimming took 6 bases from V and 3 from J; bases not matched to a gene: 11. The CDR3 protein is CASRGGTGGFKDYGYTF. Here the CDR3 DNA reads TGTGCCAGTAGAGGAGGGACAGGGGGCTTCAAAGACTATGGCTACACCTTC.

This chain joins TRBV5-1 and TRBJ1-2, with TRBD1 matching 8 bases. The CDR3 loop spans 15 amino acids. CDR1 is SGHRS and CDR2 is YFSETQ in the germline V gene. The V gene end was trimmed by 3 bases and the J gene end by 3 bases; junction bases not matched to a gene: 7. The chain's CDR3 is CASSYDPTGDYGYTF. The CDR3 coding sequence is TGCGCCAGCAGCTACGATCCGACAGGGGACTATGGCTACACCTTC.

The genes are TRBV7-3 and TRBJ2-5; D is possibly TRBD2 (6 bases). This CDR3 region has 14 residues. CDR1 is SGHTA and CDR2 is FQGTGA in the germline V gene. Trimming shortened V by 0 bases and J by 2 bases, and 7 bases separated the two germline ends. CDR3 nucleotides: TGTGCCAGCAGCTTAACAGGAGGGCAAGAGACCCAGTACTTC. Translated: CASSLTGGQETQYF.

This clone showed up just a few times. The chain combines TRBV6-5 with TRBJ1-2; TRBD1 agrees at 11 bases. CDR3 length: 15 residues. J was trimmed by 2 bases and V by 8 bases; bases with no gene match: 7. Per the germline V gene, CDR1 is MNHEY and CDR2 is SVGAGI. The CDR3 coding sequence is TGTGCCAGCGGGGGACAGGGGGTCGGCAACTATGGCTACACCTTC. This sequence encodes CASGGQGVGNYGYTF.

This chain connects TRBV5-1 to TRBJ1-4; TRBD1 might be the D (6 bases). The V end was cut by 3 bases, the J end by 5 bases, with 17 bases between. The CDR3 is 16 residues long. CDR1 SGHRS and CDR2 YFSETQ come from the germline V gene. The CDR3 loop is CASSWGLQGWNEKLFF. CDR3 DNA sequence: TGCGCCAGCAGCTGGGGGCTACAGGGTTGGAATGAAAAACTGTTTTTT.

V and J are TRBV11-2 and TRBJ2-7; 7 bases map to TRBD1. This CDR3 has 15 residues. Per the germline V gene, CDR1 is SGHAT and CDR2 is FQNNGV. With 1 base clipped from V and 3 bases from J, the junction kept 6 bases outside the gene matches. This chain's CDR3 is CASSLGNRGGYEQYF. The CDR3 bases are TGTGCCAGCAGCTTAGGAAACAGGGGTGGCTACGAGCAGTACTTC. Combining the CDR3 with reference TRBV11-2 and TRBJ2-7 gives the whole variable domain EAGVAQSPRYKIIEKRQSVAFWCNPISGHATLYWYQQILGQGPKLLIQFQNNGVVDDSQLPKDRFSAERLKGVDSTLKIQPAKLEDSAVYLCASSLGNRGGYEQYFGPGTRLTVT.

This clone was seen more than once but under ten times. The chain combines TRBV20-1 with TRBJ2-1, with TRBD2 as a possible D gene (5 bases). Trimming left V 3 bases short and J 9 bases short, with 9 bases between. In germline, CDR1 is DFQATT, CDR2 SNEGSKA (reference sequence). The length of the CDR3 is 11 residues. In nucleotides, the CDR3 is TGCAGTGCTAGGGGCGGAGGTGAGCAGTTCTTC. As protein: CSARGGGEQFF.

For the CDR3, the DNA is TGCGCCAGCAGTGACCCCTCCAGGTCGTTACACGAGCAGTACTTC. It encodes CASSDPSRSLHEQYF. The chain employs TRBV10-1 and TRBJ2-7, with D uncertain. This CDR3 is 15 amino acids long. The ends were cut back, 3 bases at V and 5 bases at J, with 17 bases in the middle. Germline V gene sequence: CDR1 WNHNN, CDR2 SYGVQD (reference sequence).

This chain uses TRBV7-3 with TRBJ2-3; D might be TRBD1 (6 bases). Between the trimmed V and J ends, which lost 2 bases and 0 bases, there was a span of 12 bases. The germline V gene encodes CDR1 SGHTA and CDR2 FQGTGA. CDR3 length: 16 residues. CDR3 sequence: CASSLGTPFSTDTQYF. CDR3 nucleotides: TGTGCCAGCAGCTTAGGGACACCTTTTAGCACAGATACGCAGTATTTT. Using reference TRBV7-3 and TRBJ2-3 for the parts outside the CDR3, the full variable domain is GAGVSQTPSNKVTEKGKYVELRCDPISGHTALYWYRQSLGQGPEFLIYFQGTGAADDSGLPNDRFFAVRPEGSVSTLKIQRTERGDSAVYLCASSLGTPFSTDTQYFGPGTRLTVL.

The chain couples TRBV10-2 to TRBJ1-2; a weak D match, TRBD1 (6 bases). V lost 2 bases, J lost 4 bases, and 14 bases lay in between. Germline lookup yields CDR1 WSHSY and CDR2 SAAADI. This CDR3 is built from 15 residues. The chain's CDR3 is CASSEGRGAFYGYTF. CDR3 sequence (DNA): TGCGCCAGCAGTGAGGGCAGGGGCGCCTTCTATGGCTACACCTTC.

A single count supports this clone. The V and J genes are TRBV11-2 and TRBJ1-5; 9 bases are shared with TRBD1. J lost 0 bases, V lost 5 bases, and 2 bases had no gene match. The CDR3 sequence is 15 residues long. Per germline, CDR1 SGHAT and CDR2 FQNNGV. CDR3 in DNA: TGTGCCAGCAGCCCACAGGGGGCTAGCAATCAGCCCCAGCATTTT. Translation: CASSPQGASNQPQHF.

The gene calls are TRBV18 and TRBJ2-7; D is uncertain. The CDR3 covers 12 residues. Germline CDR1 and CDR2: KGHSH and LQKENI. Trimming left V 4 bases short and J 6 bases short, with 10 bases between. The CDR3, as DNA: TGTGCCAGCTCACGGCGGAGTTCCGAGCAGTACTTC. Encoded protein: CASSRRSSEQYF.

The chain employs TRBV27 and TRBJ1-1; TRBD1 matches 7 bases. Germline loops: CDR1 MNHEY, CDR2 SMNVEV (reference sequence). The CDR3 has 15 residues. V dropped 6 bases and J dropped 1; count of bases not matched to a gene: 8. CDR3 in DNA: TGTGCCAGCAGCCCGAGAAAGGGGGCGAACACTGAAGCTTTCTTT. Translating it yields CASSPRKGANTEAFF.

V gene TRBV6-1 combines with J gene TRBJ2-3; 12 positions agree with TRBD2. Germline loops: CDR1 MNHNS, CDR2 SASEGT. The ends lost 3 bases at V and 4 bases at J; junction bases unmatched: 8. The CDR3 length is 17 residues. The CDR3 loop reads CASSDPRTSGKADTQYF. As DNA, the CDR3 is TGTGCCAGCAGTGACCCTCGGACTAGCGGGAAAGCAGATACGCAGTATTTT.

V is TRBV6-1 and J is TRBJ1-5; the D is unclear. V was cut by 4 bases and J by 2 bases, with 15 bases left in between. Germline assignment: CDR1 MNHNS and CDR2 SASEGT. This CDR3 contains 16 residues. The CDR3 reads CASSGDNLGGNQPQHF. CDR3 nucleotides: TGTGCCAGCAGTGGAGACAACCTGGGAGGCAATCAGCCCCAGCATTTT.